The 6 T cell receptor beta chains below all came from one sample that was sequenced in a study of T cells after yellow fever vaccination. TCRdb recomputed calls from the 5' RACE reads with MiXCR, one row per CDR3 protein. The sample lists about 310,000 distinct CDR3 sequences, roughly 3.5% seen once, with about a quarter in the top ten. Specimen: PBMCs, collected on the day of the yellow fever booster vaccination. Receptor source: a young man who received the YFV17D yellow fever vaccine.

This clonotype was detected ten times or more. The V call is TRBV10-3, the J call TRBJ2-7; D is perhaps TRBD1 or TRBD2 (5 bases each). Germline-derived CDR1 and CDR2 are ENHRY and SYGVKD. Trimming cost V 2 bases and J 3 bases, with 17 bases left between them. The CDR3 consists of 16 residues. CDR3 bases: TGTGCCATCAGTGAGCCGACCTGGGACGGAATCTACGAGCAGTACTTC. Its protein is CAISEPTWDGIYEQYF.

This clonotype appeared many times. This sequence joins TRBV6-5 and TRBJ1-2; tentative D call: TRBD1 (5 bases). V lost 5 bases, J lost 8 bases, and 18 bases lay in between. CDR3 length: 14 amino acids. CDR1 and CDR2 (germline): MNHEY, SVGAGI. The CDR3 protein is CASSLTVLGVGYTF. The CDR3 DNA sequence: TGTGCCAGCAGTCTGACAGTTTTGGGGGTAGGCTACACCTTC.

The chain joins TRBV7-6 to TRBJ2-2; 10 positions agree with TRBD1. The CDR3 is 19 amino acids. V lost 3 bases, J lost 4 bases, and 14 bases stayed unmatched. Germline CDR1 and CDR2: SGHVS and FNYEAQ. Here the CDR3 DNA reads TGTGCCAGCAGCTTTCGGGGACAGGGGTGGGATATCGGCACCGGGGAGCTGTTTTTT. Protein sequence: CASSFRGQGWDIGTGELFF. The full variable domain, in which reference TRBV7-6 and TRBJ2-2 provide the parts outside the CDR3, is GAGVSQSPRYKVTKRGQDVALRCDPISGHVSLYWYRQALGQGPEFLTYFNYEAQQDKSGLPNDRFSAERPEGSISTLTIQRTEQRDSAMYRCASSFRGQGWDIGTGELFFGEGSRLTVL.

This clonotype was seen ten or more times. This rearrangement joins TRBV6-6 to TRBJ2-2, with D perhaps matching TRBD2 (6 bases). V gave up 6 bases and J gave up 1 base, with 24 bases separating them. Germline CDR1 reads MNHNY; CDR2 reads SVGAGI (reference sequence). The CDR3 has 19 residues. Written as DNA, the CDR3 is TGTGCCAGCAGCCGTGGGAGGCGGGGCGTATTCCTGAACACCGGGGAGCTGTTTTTT. It encodes CASSRGRRGVFLNTGELFF.

The chain couples TRBV6-2 or TRBV6-3 to TRBJ1-2, with D possibly TRBD1 on 5 matching bases. Germline V lookup: CDR1 MNHEY, CDR2 SVGEGT. The CDR3 has 15 residues. V lost 2 bases and J 4 bases, leaving 14 bases between the germline ends. DNA for the CDR3: TGTGCCAGCAGTTACGTCGCGGGGCTCGGCTATGGCTACACCTTC. This translates into CASSYVAGLGYGYTF.

The genes are TRBV20-1 and TRBJ1-2; D is undetermined. V dropped 4 bases and J dropped 1 base, with 10 bases sitting between them. This CDR3 has 13 residues. The germline CDR1 and CDR2 sequences are DFQATT and SNEGSKA (reference sequence). The CDR3 nucleotides read TGCAGTGCTACCTCGGGCGATAACTATGGCTACACCTTC. Protein sequence: CSATSGDNYGYTF.